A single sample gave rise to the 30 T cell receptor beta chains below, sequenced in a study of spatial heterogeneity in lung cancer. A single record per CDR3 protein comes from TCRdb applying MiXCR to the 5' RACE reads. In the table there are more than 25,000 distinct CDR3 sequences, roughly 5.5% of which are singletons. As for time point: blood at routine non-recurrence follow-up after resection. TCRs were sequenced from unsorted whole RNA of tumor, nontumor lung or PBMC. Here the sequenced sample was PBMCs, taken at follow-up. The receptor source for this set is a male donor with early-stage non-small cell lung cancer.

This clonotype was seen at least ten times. The CDR3 bases are TGTGCCAGCGGATCGACCGCTTTAACCGCTGAAGCTTTCTTT. Translating gives CASGSTALTAEAFF. This chain links TRBV27 with TRBJ1-1; no reliable D call. The V end lost 8 bases, the J end lost 6 bases, and 19 bases lay between the germline ends. The CDR3 contains 14 residues. From germline, CDR1 is MNHEY and CDR2 SMNVEV (reference sequence).

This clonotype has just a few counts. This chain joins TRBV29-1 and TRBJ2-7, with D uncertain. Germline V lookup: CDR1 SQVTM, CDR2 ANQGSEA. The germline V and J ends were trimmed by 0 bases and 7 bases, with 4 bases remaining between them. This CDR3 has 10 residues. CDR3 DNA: TGCAGCGTTGAAGATGATGAGCAGTACTTC. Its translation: CSVEDDEQYF.

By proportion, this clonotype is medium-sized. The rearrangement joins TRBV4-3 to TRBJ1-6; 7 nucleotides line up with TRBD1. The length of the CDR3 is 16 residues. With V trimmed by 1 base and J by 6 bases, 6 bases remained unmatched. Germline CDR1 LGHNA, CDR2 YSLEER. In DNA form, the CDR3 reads TGCGCCAGCAGCCAAGGACAGGGTTTTTTTAATTCACCCCTCCACTTT. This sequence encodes CASSQGQGFFNSPLHF.

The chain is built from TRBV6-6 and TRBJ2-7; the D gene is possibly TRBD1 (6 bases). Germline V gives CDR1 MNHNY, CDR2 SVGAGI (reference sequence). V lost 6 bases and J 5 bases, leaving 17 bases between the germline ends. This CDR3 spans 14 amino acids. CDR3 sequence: CASRPRQAAHEQYF. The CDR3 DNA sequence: TGTGCCAGCAGACCCCGACAGGCTGCCCACGAGCAGTACTTC.

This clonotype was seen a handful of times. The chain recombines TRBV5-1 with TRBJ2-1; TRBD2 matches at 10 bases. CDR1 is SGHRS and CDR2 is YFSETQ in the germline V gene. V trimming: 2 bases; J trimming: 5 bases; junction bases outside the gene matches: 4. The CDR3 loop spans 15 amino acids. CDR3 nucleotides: TGCGCCAGCAGCTTACTAGCGGGGTACGACAATGAGCAGTTCTTC. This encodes CASSLLAGYDNEQFF.

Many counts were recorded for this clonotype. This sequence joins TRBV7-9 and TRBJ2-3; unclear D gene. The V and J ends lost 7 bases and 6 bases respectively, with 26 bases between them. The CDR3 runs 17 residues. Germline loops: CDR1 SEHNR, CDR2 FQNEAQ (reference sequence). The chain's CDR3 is CASTLPEWLPGWDTQYF. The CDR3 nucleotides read TGTGCCAGCACCCTCCCGGAGTGGCTTCCCGGCTGGGATACGCAGTATTTT.

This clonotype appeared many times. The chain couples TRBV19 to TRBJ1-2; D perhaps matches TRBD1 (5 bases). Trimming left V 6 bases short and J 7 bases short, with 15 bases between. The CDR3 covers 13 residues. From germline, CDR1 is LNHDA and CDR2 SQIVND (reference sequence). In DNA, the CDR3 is TGTGCCAGTAGAGATCCGGGCAGGGCTGGCTACACCTTC. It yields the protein CASRDPGRAGYTF.

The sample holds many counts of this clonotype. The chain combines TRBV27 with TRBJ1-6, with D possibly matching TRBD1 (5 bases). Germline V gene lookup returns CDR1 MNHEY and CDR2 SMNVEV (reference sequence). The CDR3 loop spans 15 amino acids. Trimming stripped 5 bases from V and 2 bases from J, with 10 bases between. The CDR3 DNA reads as TGTGCCAGCAGTCTACAGGAGGCCTATAATTCACCCCTCCACTTT. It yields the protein CASSLQEAYNSPLHF.

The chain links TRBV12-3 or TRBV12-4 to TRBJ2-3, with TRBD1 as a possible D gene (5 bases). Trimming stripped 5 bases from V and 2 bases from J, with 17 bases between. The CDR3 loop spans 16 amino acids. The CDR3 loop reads CASSPQRGGNTDTQYF. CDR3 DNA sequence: TGTGCCAGCAGTCCTCAAAGGGGCGGAAACACAGATACGCAGTATTTT.

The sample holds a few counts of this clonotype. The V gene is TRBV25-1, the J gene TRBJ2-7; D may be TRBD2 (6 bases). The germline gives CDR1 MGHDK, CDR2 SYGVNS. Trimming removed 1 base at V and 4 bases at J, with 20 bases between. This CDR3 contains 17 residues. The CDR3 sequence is CASSEFGGSVLSYEQYF. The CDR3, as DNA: TGTGCCAGCAGTGAATTTGGAGGGTCTGTGCTGAGTTACGAGCAGTACTTC.

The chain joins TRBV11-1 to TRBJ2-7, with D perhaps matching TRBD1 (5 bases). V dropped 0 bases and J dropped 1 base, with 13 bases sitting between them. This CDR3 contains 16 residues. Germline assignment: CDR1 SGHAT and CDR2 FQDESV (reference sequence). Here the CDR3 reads CASSLAGGHQSYEQYF. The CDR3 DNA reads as TGTGCCAGCAGCTTAGCTGGTGGACATCAGTCCTACGAGCAGTACTTC.

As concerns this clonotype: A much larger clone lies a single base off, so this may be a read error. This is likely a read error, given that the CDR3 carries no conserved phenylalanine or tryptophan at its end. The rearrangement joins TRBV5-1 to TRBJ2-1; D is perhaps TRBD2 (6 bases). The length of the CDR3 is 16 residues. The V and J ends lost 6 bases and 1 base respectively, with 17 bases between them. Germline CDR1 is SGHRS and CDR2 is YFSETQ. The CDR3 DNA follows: TGCGCCAGCACCCAATCCCCTAGCGCTTCCTACAATGAGCAGTTCTCC. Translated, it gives CASTQSPSASYNEQFS.

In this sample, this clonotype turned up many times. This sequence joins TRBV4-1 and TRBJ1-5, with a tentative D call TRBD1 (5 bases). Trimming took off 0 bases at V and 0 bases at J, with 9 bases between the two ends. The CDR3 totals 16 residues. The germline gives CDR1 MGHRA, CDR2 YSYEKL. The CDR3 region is CASSQDQGYSNQPQHF. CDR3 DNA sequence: TGCGCCAGCAGCCAAGATCAGGGTTATAGCAATCAGCCCCAGCATTTT.

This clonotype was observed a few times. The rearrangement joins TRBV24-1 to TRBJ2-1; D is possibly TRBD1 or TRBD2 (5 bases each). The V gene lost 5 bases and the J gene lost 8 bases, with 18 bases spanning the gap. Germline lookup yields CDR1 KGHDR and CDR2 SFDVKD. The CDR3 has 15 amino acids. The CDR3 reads CATSASVGLGDEQFF. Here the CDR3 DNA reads TGTGCCACCAGTGCCTCCGTCGGGCTGGGGGATGAGCAGTTCTTC.

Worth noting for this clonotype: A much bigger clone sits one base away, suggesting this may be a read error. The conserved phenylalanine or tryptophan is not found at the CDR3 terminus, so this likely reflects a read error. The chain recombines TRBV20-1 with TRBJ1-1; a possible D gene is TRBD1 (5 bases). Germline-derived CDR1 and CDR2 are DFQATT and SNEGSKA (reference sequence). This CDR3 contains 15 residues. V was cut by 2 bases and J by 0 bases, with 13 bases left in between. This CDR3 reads CSARRGLGMNTEAFL. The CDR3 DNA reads TGCAGTGCTAGACGGGGCCTGGGGATGAACACTGAAGCTTTCCTT.

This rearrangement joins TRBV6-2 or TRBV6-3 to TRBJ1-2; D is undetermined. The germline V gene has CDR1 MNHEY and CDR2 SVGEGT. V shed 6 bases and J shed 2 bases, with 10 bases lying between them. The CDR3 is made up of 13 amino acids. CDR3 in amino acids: CASRKDGNYGYTF. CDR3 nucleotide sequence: TGTGCCAGCAGGAAGGACGGGAACTATGGCTACACCTTC.

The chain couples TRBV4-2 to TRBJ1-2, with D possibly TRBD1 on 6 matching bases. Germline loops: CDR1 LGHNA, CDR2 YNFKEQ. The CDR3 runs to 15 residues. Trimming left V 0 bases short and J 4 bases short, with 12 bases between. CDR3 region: CASSQEGGQGYGYTF. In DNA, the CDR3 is TGTGCCAGCAGCCAAGAAGGGGGGCAGGGCTATGGCTACACCTTC.

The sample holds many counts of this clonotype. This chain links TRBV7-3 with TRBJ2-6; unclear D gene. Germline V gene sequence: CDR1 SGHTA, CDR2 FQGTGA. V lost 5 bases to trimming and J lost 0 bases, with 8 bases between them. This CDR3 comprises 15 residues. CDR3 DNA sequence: TGTGCCAGCAGCCCAAGGAACTCTGGGGCCAACGTCCTGACTTTC. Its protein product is CASSPRNSGANVLTF.

The CDR3 sequence: CASAGTEATNEKLFF. CDR3 bases: TGTGCCAGCGCCGGGACAGAAGCAACTAATGAAAAACTGTTTTTT. The gene calls are TRBV3-1 and TRBJ1-4; 7 nucleotides agree with TRBD1. From germline, CDR1 is LGHDT and CDR2 YNNKEL (reference sequence). The CDR3 runs 15 residues. V gave up 8 bases and J gave up 0 bases; unmatched junction bases: 6.

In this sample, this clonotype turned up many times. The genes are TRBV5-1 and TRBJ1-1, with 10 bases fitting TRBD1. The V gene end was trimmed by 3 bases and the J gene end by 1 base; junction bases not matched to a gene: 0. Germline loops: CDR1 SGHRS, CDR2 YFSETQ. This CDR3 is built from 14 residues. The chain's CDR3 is CASSWDRGNTEAFF. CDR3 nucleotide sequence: TGCGCCAGCAGCTGGGACAGGGGGAACACTGAAGCTTTCTTT.

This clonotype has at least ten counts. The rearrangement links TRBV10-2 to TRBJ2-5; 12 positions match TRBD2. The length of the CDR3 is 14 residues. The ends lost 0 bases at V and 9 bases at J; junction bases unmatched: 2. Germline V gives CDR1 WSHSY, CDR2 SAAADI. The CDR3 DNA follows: TGCGCCAGCAGTGAGTCTGGACTAGCGGGGCCCCAGTACTTC. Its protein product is CASSESGLAGPQYF.

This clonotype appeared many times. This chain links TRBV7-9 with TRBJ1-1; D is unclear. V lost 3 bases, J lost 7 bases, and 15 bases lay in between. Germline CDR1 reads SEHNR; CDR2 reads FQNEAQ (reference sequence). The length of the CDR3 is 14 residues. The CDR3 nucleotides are TGTGCCAGCAGCTTGGATTCAACTGTCGTTGAAGCTTTCTTT. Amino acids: CASSLDSTVVEAFF.

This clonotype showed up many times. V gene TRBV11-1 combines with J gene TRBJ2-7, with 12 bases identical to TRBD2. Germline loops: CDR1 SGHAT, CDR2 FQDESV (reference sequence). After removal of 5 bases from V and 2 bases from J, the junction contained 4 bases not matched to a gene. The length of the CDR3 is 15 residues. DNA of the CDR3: TGTGCCAGCAGCCTTCTAGCGGGAGGGCCCTACGAGCAGTACGTC. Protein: CASSLLAGGPYEQYV.

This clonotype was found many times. The CDR3 DNA reads TGTGCCAGCAGCTTAGCCGGGACAGGGGGCTTGGGTGAGCAGTTCTTC. Translated, it gives CASSLAGTGGLGEQFF. The chain is built from TRBV7-9 and TRBJ2-1; 12 positions agree with TRBD1. The length of the CDR3 is 16 residues. CDR1 is SEHNR and CDR2 is FQNEAQ in the germline V gene (reference sequence). J lost 9 bases, V lost 0 bases, and 6 bases had no gene match.

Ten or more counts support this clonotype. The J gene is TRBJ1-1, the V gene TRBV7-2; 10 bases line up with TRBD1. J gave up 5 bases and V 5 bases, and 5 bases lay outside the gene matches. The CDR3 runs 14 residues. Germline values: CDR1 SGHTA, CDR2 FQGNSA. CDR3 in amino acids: CASSPGQGGTEAFF. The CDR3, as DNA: TGTGCCAGCAGCCCAGGACAGGGGGGGACTGAAGCTTTCTTT.

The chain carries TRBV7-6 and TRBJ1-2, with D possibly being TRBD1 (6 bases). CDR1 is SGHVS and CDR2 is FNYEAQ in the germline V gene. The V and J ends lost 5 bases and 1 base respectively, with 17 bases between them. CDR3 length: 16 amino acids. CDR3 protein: CASSGGAEQLNYGYTF. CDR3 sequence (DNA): TGTGCCAGCAGCGGGGGGGCGGAACAACTTAACTATGGCTACACCTTC. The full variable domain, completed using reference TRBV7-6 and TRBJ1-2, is GAGVSQSPRYKVTKRGQDVALRCDPISGHVSLYWYRQALGQGPEFLTYFNYEAQQDKSGLPNDRFSAERPEGSISTLTIQRTEQRDSAMYRCASSGGAEQLNYGYTFGSGTRLTVV.

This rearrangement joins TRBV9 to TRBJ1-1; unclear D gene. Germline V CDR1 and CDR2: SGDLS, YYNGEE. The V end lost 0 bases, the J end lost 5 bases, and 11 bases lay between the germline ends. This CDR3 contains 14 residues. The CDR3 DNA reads TGTGCCAGCAGCGTAGCTAAGGAACTAACTGAAGCTTTCTTT. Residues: CASSVAKELTEAFF.

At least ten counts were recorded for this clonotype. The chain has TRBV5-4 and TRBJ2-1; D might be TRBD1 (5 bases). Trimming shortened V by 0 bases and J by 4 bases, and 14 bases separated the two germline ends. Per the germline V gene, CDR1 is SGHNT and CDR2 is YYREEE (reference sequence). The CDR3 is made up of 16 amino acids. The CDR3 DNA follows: TGTGCCAGCAGCTTGGCCGTAGGGGAACTTTACAATGAGCAGTTCTTC. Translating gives CASSLAVGELYNEQFF.

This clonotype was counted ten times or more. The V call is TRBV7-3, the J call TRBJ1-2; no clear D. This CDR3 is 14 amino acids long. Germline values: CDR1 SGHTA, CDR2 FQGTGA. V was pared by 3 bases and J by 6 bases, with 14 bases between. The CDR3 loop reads CASSFVLEGHGYTF. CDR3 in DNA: TGTGCCAGCAGCTTCGTTTTAGAGGGTCATGGCTACACCTTC. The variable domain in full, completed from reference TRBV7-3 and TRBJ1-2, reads GAGVSQTPSNKVTEKGKYVELRCDPISGHTALYWYRQSLGQGPEFLIYFQGTGAADDSGLPNDRFFAVRPEGSVSTLKIQRTERGDSAVYLCASSFVLEGHGYTFGSGTRLTVV.

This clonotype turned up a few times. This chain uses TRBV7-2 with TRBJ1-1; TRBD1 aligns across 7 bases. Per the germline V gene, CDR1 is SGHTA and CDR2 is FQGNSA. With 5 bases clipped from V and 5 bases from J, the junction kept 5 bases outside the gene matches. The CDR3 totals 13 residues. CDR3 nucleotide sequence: TGTGCCAGCAGCCGGGGACAGCTTACTGAAGCTTTCTTT. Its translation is CASSRGQLTEAFF.